This section outlines one T cell receptor (beta chain) sequence together with its context. Antigen specificity is unknown. CDR3 size: 15 residues. Germline CDR1 and CDR2: KGHSH and LQKENI. After removal of 1 base from V and 7 bases from J, the junction contained 4 bases not matched to a gene. The data originate from a study of OX40 agonist ivuxolimab in advanced cancers. Points from the study as a whole: Both blood CD4+ and CD8+ T cells showed clonal growth by week 6 at 0.1 to 3.0 mg/kg. People who partly responded at 0.1-3.0 mg/kg had some of the least clonal expansion seen.

Profiling relied on immunoSEQ multiplex PCR, and the TCRdb table lists in-frame clones only, not all of them. The sample includes 90,000 to 95,000 clones, more than 70% of them seen just once. The clonotype originates from an adult with an advanced solid tumor such as melanoma, head and neck, liver or kidney cancer. Sequenced here: CD4+ or CD8+ T cells sorted from blood, sampled in a trial of the OX40 agonist ivuxolimab. The chain couples TRBV18 to TRBJ1-6; 7 bases align to TRBD1. This chain's CDR3 is CASSPQDRKNSPLHF. The CDR3 DNA reads as TGTGCCAGCTCACCACAGGACAGGAAAAATTCACCCCTCCACTTT.